These T cell receptor beta chains were read from a single sample in a study of cytomegalovirus exposure and HLA in healthy donors. TCRdb keeps only in-frame clones here, not all; method: immunoSEQ multiplex PCR. The data show over 85,000 clones, with roughly four fifths seen just once and under 1.5% held by the top ten. Input material: PBMCs. The receptors come from a woman aged 25 to 39 in good health and CMV-seronegative. The CDR3 runs from the conserved cysteine through the conserved F or W. The order of the fields is clone size, V gene, J gene, D gene, CDR3 DNA, CDR3 protein. D genes are given only for firm matches. Only part of the rows carry a size: once, few, many, or a class if the clone is expanded.

.,TRBV6-1,TRBJ1-1,TRBD1,TGTGCCAGCAGTGAGCCCGCCGGGACAGGGTTTTTCACTGAAGCTTTCTTT,CASSEPAGTGFFTEAFF
.,TRBV25-1,TRBJ2-7,.,TGTGCCAGCAGTGAATTGCAGTACGAGCAGTACTTC,CASSELQYEQYF
.,TRBV4-3,TRBJ2-7,.,TGCGCCAGCAGCCAAGATTACACGGAGACCGGGGAAGAAAACGAGCAGTACTTC,CASSQDYTETGEENEQYF
once,TRBV11-2,TRBJ1-1,.,TGTGCCAGCAGCCGAGACCCGGGGGACGGGAGCACTGAAGCTTTCTTT,CASSRDPGDGSTEAFF
.,TRBV5-1,TRBJ2-2,.,TGCGCCAGCGCCGCCGGGAGCACCGGGGAGCTGTTTTTT,CASAAGSTGELFF
few,TRBV28,TRBJ1-2,.,TGTGCCAGCAGTTTACCTGTCGGTAATGGCTACACCTTC,CASSLPVGNGYTF
.,TRBV6-5,TRBJ1-3,TRBD1,TGTGCCAGCAGTTTGACAGGGACAATTGGAAACACCATATATTTT,CASSLTGTIGNTIYF
.,TRBV4-3,TRBJ1-2,TRBD1,TGCGCCAGCAGCCAAACTTTGGACAGGCCCAACTATGGCTACACCTTC,CASSQTLDRPNYGYTF
.,TRBV6-5,TRBJ1-2,TRBD1,TGTGCCAGCAGCCGAGGGACAGGGGGCTTTGGCTACACCTTC,CASSRGTGGFGYTF
.,TRBV6-6,TRBJ1-4,.,TGTGCCAGCAGGCGAAACCCAGCGGCTAATGAAAAACTGTTTTTT,CASRRNPAANEKLFF
.,TRBV7-9,TRBJ2-7,TRBD1,TGTGCCAGCAGCGTATTAACAGGGGGGAGCGAGCAGTACTTC,CASSVLTGGSEQYF
.,TRBV6-1,TRBJ2-7,.,TGTGCCAGCCTAAGTTACGAGCAGTACTTC,CASLSYEQYF
.,TRBV7-9,TRBJ2-5,.,TGTGCCAGCAGCGGGCAGATCCAAGAGACCCAGTACTTC,CASSGQIQETQYF
.,TRBV5-4,TRBJ2-7,TRBD2,TGTGCCAGCAGCTTGGGACTAGCGGGAGAAAGAGAGCAGTACTTC,CASSLGLAGEREQYF
.,TRBV6-5,TRBJ1-1,.,TGTGCCAGCAGCGTGACCAGGGGGAACACTGAAGCTTTCTTT,CASSVTRGNTEAFF
.,TRBV29-1,TRBJ2-3,.,TGCAGCACCTGGGCTAGCACAGATACGCAGTATTTT,CSTWASTDTQYF
few,TRBV25-1,TRBJ2-7,.,TGTGCCAGCAGTGTAGGCCACGATTCAGGTTGGCAGTACTTC,CASSVGHDSGWQYF
.,TRBV15,TRBJ1-5,TRBD1,TGTGCCACCAGCAGGGACAGGGAACGGCCCCAGCATTTT,CATSRDRERPQHF
.,TRBV28,TRBJ2-7,.,TGTGCCAGCAGTTTGAGGGGGATCTCCTACGAGCAGTACTTC,CASSLRGISYEQYF
.,TRBV18,TRBJ2-5,.,TGTGCCAGCTCACCAAACAGGTTAGAGACCCAGTACTTC,CASSPNRLETQYF
.,TRBV4-1,TRBJ1-6,.,TGCGCCAGCAGCCAAGAAGTACAGAATAATTCACCCCTCCACTTT,CASSQEVQNNSPLHF
.,TRBV14,TRBJ1-2,TRBD1,TGTGCCAGCAGCCAAGATCGGGCAGGGGGAGGCTACACCTTC,CASSQDRAGGGYTF
.,TRBV7-6,TRBJ2-7,TRBD1,TGTGCCAGCAGCTTAGAACCCCACAGGGGTGCCTACGAGCAGTACTTC,CASSLEPHRGAYEQYF
.,TRBV4-3,TRBJ2-5,.,TGCGCCAGCAGCCGGATAACAGGGAACCAAGAGACCCAGTACTTC,CASSRITGNQETQYF
.,TRBV5-4,TRBJ1-3,.,TGTGCCAGCAGCCCGTGGCCCGTCTCTGGAAACACCATATATTTT,CASSPWPVSGNTIYF
.,TRBV28,TRBJ2-1,TRBD2,TGTGCCAGCAACGGGAGGTCGAATGAGCAGTTCTTC,CASNGRSNEQFF
.,TRBV27,TRBJ2-7,TRBD1,TGTGCCAGCAGGCCGACAGGGGCCCGCTCCTACGAGCAGTACTTC,CASRPTGARSYEQYF
.,TRBV7-9,TRBJ2-5,TRBD1,TGTGCCAGCAGCCTCACCGGGACAGGGGGGGAGACCCAGTACTTC,CASSLTGTGGETQYF
.,TRBV30,TRBJ2-2,.,TGTGCCTGGAGTGTACGACGGGACACCGGGGAGCTGTTTTTT,CAWSVRRDTGELFF
once,TRBV6-5,TRBJ2-7,.,TGTGCCAGCAGCAAACCTTCTGACACCTCCTACGAGCAGTACTTC,CASSKPSDTSYEQYF
.,TRBV6-5,TRBJ2-7,TRBD1,TGTGCCAGCCGCCGGGACAGGGCGTGGGAGCAGTACTTC,CASRRDRAWEQYF
.,TRBV4-3,TRBJ2-1,.,TGCGCCAGCAGCCAAGACACGCCGGGGTCTCGCTATGAGCAGTTCTTC,CASSQDTPGSRYEQFF